This T cell receptor (beta chain) was observed in a study of beta chain features in type 1 diabetes. Study overall: The study examined about 110,000,000 sorted cells across all samples.

Expressed TCRB transcripts were sequenced because the isolated RNA had all been reverse transcribed beforehand. Assay used: immunoSEQ multiplex PCR; TCRdb lists only in-frame clones, some missing. The repertoire holds hundreds of thousands of clones, with roughly 13% as singletons. About this clone itself: The antigen is undetermined.

Study results and limitations: There was no resolution here of whether HLA type influences TCRB rearrangement. Among patients with Type 1 diabetes, TCRB CDR3s were moderately but significantly shorter in every one of the four CD4+ subsets.

This CDR3 contains 13 residues. Germline lookup yields CDR1 LNHDA and CDR2 SQIVND (reference sequence). V shed 5 bases and J shed 6 bases, with 8 bases lying between them. The rearrangement joins TRBV19 to TRBJ2-6; D is ambiguous. Input material: naive CD4+ T cells from blood. The receptor's source is a man aged 18 to 29 with type 1 diabetes. This chain's CDR3 is CASSGVPANVLTF. The CDR3 DNA is TGTGCCAGTAGTGGAGTACCGGCCAACGTCCTGACTTTC.